The rows below give T cell receptor beta chains drawn from one sample of a study of Graves' ophthalmopathy and Graves' hyperthyroidism. TCRdb ran MiXCR on the multiplex PCR reads and lists one entry per CDR3 protein. This table holds approximately 540,000 distinct CDR3 sequences, roughly 39% found once. Sequencing was carried out using peripheral blood or thyroid tissue (not recorded which). The source of these receptors is an adult man with Graves' hyperthyroidism. CDR3s include the opening cysteine and the closing phenylalanine or tryptophan. The order of the fields is J gene, D gene, V gene, CDR3 protein. A D gene is named only where the DNA matches it firmly.

J gene: TRBJ1-6
D gene: -
V gene: TRBV2
CDR3 protein: CASSQAPGFGGPLHF

J gene: TRBJ1-1
D gene: -
V gene: TRBV5-1
CDR3 protein: CASSLGAANTEAFF

J gene: TRBJ2-5
D gene: TRBD1
V gene: TRBV12-3/TRBV12-4
CDR3 protein: CASRMTGWQETQYF

J gene: TRBJ1-5
D gene: -
V gene: TRBV19
CDR3 protein: CASSPNSGNQPQHF

J gene: TRBJ1-5
D gene: -
V gene: TRBV6-5
CDR3 protein: CASSALADNQPQHF

J gene: TRBJ1-2
D gene: TRBD1
V gene: TRBV24-1
CDR3 protein: CATSDPTGGNYGYTF

J gene: TRBJ2-7
D gene: -
V gene: TRBV27
CDR3 protein: CASKPGLRFYEQYF

J gene: TRBJ1-6
D gene: -
V gene: TRBV5-1
CDR3 protein: CASSLDQGTGSPLHF

J gene: TRBJ1-5
D gene: TRBD1
V gene: TRBV9
CDR3 protein: CASTRQGDQPQHF

J gene: TRBJ2-2
D gene: -
V gene: TRBV20-1
CDR3 protein: CSARTGSGTGELFF

J gene: TRBJ1-1
D gene: -
V gene: TRBV4-1
CDR3 protein: CASSQDKRPATEAFF

J gene: -
D gene: -
V gene: TRBV7-9
CDR3 protein: CASSSTTQENEQFF

J gene: TRBJ1-2
D gene: -
V gene: TRBV25-1
CDR3 protein: CASSGGPGYTF

J gene: TRBJ2-5
D gene: TRBD1
V gene: TRBV24-1
CDR3 protein: CATSESGTGGEETQYF

J gene: TRBJ2-5
D gene: TRBD1
V gene: TRBV24-1
CDR3 protein: CATGQRRQETQYF

J gene: TRBJ2-3
D gene: -
V gene: TRBV5-1
CDR3 protein: CASSLYGSDTQYF

J gene: TRBJ2-7
D gene: TRBD1
V gene: TRBV6-5
CDR3 protein: CASSLGTGGCEQYF

J gene: TRBJ2-7
D gene: TRBD2
V gene: TRBV4-1
CDR3 protein: CASSPLAGERAYEQYF

J gene: TRBJ1-1
D gene: -
V gene: TRBV5-1
CDR3 protein: CASRSQANTEAFF

J gene: TRBJ2-2
D gene: -
V gene: TRBV10-1
CDR3 protein: CASSESLGKTNTGELFF

J gene: TRBJ1-5
D gene: -
V gene: TRBV6-1
CDR3 protein: CASEISRRNQPQHF

J gene: TRBJ2-3
D gene: TRBD2
V gene: TRBV7-9
CDR3 protein: CASSLWGGKDTQYF

J gene: TRBJ2-6
D gene: -
V gene: TRBV15
CDR3 protein: CATSREGGVGANVLTF

J gene: TRBJ2-7
D gene: TRBD1
V gene: TRBV7-9
CDR3 protein: CASSLILRQGSYEQYF